The 27 T cell receptor beta chains in this list originate from one sample, sequenced in a study of shared clonotypes between healthy human individuals. The repertoire was sequenced with immunoSEQ multiplex PCR; TCRdb's copy has only in-frame clones and lacks some. The table includes approximately 470,000 clones, approximately 84% detected once. Sequencing was done on a sample of PBMCs. All receptors derive from a woman in her thirties or forties in good health. Some clones in this sample may be carry-over from other donors' samples.

About this clone: One end of the junction is discordant with germline, which a read error may explain. V and J are TRBV28 and TRBJ2-7; tentatively, D is TRBD2 (6 bases). The germline V gene has CDR1 MDHEN and CDR2 SYDVKM. This CDR3 has 15 amino acids. The CDR3 DNA follows: TGTGCTAGCAGTTTAGTGGACATGGACTACCACGAGCGGTACTTC. It is translated as CASSLVDMDYHERYF.

V is TRBV5-1 and J is TRBJ1-4, with D unresolved. CDR1 SGHRS and CDR2 YFSETQ come from the germline V gene. CDR3 size: 13 residues. V was cut by 1 base and J by 5 bases, with 6 bases left in between. CDR3 in amino acids: CASSLPANEKLFF. Here the CDR3 DNA reads TGCGCCAGCAGCTTGCCCGCAAATGAAAAACTGTTTTTT.

The chain couples TRBV5-1 to TRBJ2-3; D tentatively fits TRBD1 or TRBD2 (6 bases each). Trimming removed 0 bases from V and 4 bases from J, with 12 bases in between. The CDR3 length is 15 residues. CDR1 and CDR2 (germline): SGHRS, YFSETQ. The CDR3 region is CASSLDRVAADTQYF. In DNA, the CDR3 is TGCGCCAGCAGCTTGGACAGGGTAGCGGCAGATACGCAGTATTTT.

Of note for this clone: With only one base between it and a far larger clone, this is likely a read error. The same CDR3 can be traced to other DNA sequences in this sample. J is TRBJ2-3 and V is TRBV5-6; D is undetermined. Per the germline V gene, CDR1 is SGHDT and CDR2 is YYEEEE. There are 16 residues in the CDR3. Trimming pared 4 bases from V and 3 bases from J, leaving 18 bases between. The CDR3 region is CASSLYITWGTDTQYF. DNA of the CDR3: TGTGCCAGCAGCCTCTACATAACCTGGGGTACAGATACGCAGTATTTT. The full variable domain, its missing parts supplied by reference TRBV5-6 and TRBJ2-3, is DAGVTQSPTHLIKTRGQQVTLRCSPKSGHDTVSWYQQALGQGPQFIFQYYEEEERQRGNFPDRFSGHQFPNYSSELNVNALLLGDSALYLCASSLYITWGTDTQYFGPGTRLTVL.

The chain combines TRBV7-2 with TRBJ2-3; D is unclear. The CDR3 is made up of 13 amino acids. Germline V gene data show CDR1 as SGHTA and CDR2 as FQGNSA. V was clipped by 5 bases and J by 5 bases, with 11 bases between them. The CDR3 reads CASSLDPQDTQYF. CDR3 nucleotide sequence: TGTGCCAGCAGCCTAGATCCACAAGATACGCAGTATTTT.

DNA for the CDR3: TGTGCCAGCAGTGAAATCGCTAGCGGGACTACCTTCTACGAGCAGTACTTC. Encoded protein: CASSEIASGTTFYEQYF. The chain has TRBV6-1 and TRBJ2-7; TRBD2 matches at 9 bases. Germline V lookup: CDR1 MNHNS, CDR2 SASEGT. The CDR3 loop spans 17 amino acids. After removal of 2 bases from V and 3 bases from J, the junction contained 11 bases not matched to a gene.

V usage is TRBV27 and J usage is TRBJ2-2; D might be TRBD1 or TRBD2, each matching 5 bases. Looked up from germline, CDR1 is MNHEY and CDR2 is SMNVEV (reference sequence). Trimming cost V 5 bases and J 6 bases, with 22 bases left between them. The CDR3 runs to 17 residues. CDR3 nucleotides: TGTGCCAGCAGTACACTACCGGGACGGCAAACTCCCGGGGAGCTGTTTTTT. Its translation: CASSTLPGRQTPGELFF.

On this clone itself: A far more abundant clone sits one base away, making this likely a read error. The V gene is TRBV28, the J gene TRBJ2-7; a possible D gene is TRBD2 (5 bases). In germline, CDR1 is MDHEN, CDR2 SYDVKM. The CDR3 has 13 amino acids. The CDR3 DNA reads as TGTGCCAGCAGCCGTGGGAGCTCCTACAAGCAGTACTTC. Residues: CASSRGSSYKQYF.

This clone appeared many times. The V and J genes are TRBV6-1 and TRBJ2-7; D may be TRBD2 (6 bases). Germline CDR1 MNHNS, CDR2 SASEGT. Trimming removed 7 bases at V and 3 bases at J, with 16 bases between. The CDR3 is 14 residues long. Written as DNA, the CDR3 is TGTGCCAGCACCCGAACCGGGACTCACTACGAGCAGTACTTC. Translated, it gives CASTRTGTHYEQYF.

A note on this clone: This sequence is one base from a far larger clone and is likely a read error. The identical CDR3 is also encoded by other nucleotide sequences in the sample. The gene calls are TRBV11-2 and TRBJ1-1; 11 bases line up with TRBD1. V trimming: 5 bases; J trimming: 6 bases; junction bases outside the gene matches: 5. The CDR3 totals 14 residues. Germline CDR1 SGHAT, CDR2 FQNNGV. The CDR3 is CASSLGTGGAEAFF. CDR3 coding DNA: TGTGCCAGCAGCCTAGGGACAGGGGGGGCTGAAGCTTTCTTT.

The count of this clone is one. For the CDR3, the DNA is TGCGCCAGCAGCTTGGAAGGGCCGGTTCCAGATACGCAGTATTTT. Amino acid sequence: CASSLEGPVPDTQYF. This chain links TRBV5-1 with TRBJ2-3; D not resolved. The CDR3 spans 15 residues. V shed 0 bases and J shed 4 bases, with 12 bases lying between them. From germline, CDR1 is SGHRS and CDR2 YFSETQ.

The V and J genes are TRBV28 and TRBJ2-1, with 7 bases fitting TRBD2. Germline V gene data show CDR1 as MDHEN and CDR2 as SYDVKM. The ends lost 6 bases at V and 10 bases at J; junction bases unmatched: 3. This CDR3 region has 11 residues. For the CDR3, the DNA is TGTGCCAGCAGAATACTAGCGGAGCAGTTCTTC. It yields the protein CASRILAEQFF.

Remarks on this clone: Other DNA sequences in the sample encode the same CDR3. The chain employs TRBV28 and TRBJ2-7; TRBD1 agrees at 9 bases. J gave up 2 bases and V 6 bases, and 2 bases lay outside the gene matches. The germline CDR1 and CDR2 sequences are MDHEN and SYDVKM. CDR3 length: 13 amino acids. In nucleotides, the CDR3 is TGTGCCAGCAGGGGACAGGGAGCCTACGAGCAGTACTTC. Translating it yields CASRGQGAYEQYF.

The rearrangement links TRBV11-2 to TRBJ2-1, with 13 bases that match TRBD2. Germline V lookup: CDR1 SGHAT, CDR2 FQNNGV. V dropped 4 bases and J dropped 7; count of bases not matched to a gene: 7. This CDR3 is built from 16 residues. CDR3 loop: CASSSSPGLAGNEQFF. CDR3 bases: TGTGCCAGCAGCTCCTCTCCGGGACTAGCGGGAAATGAGCAGTTCTTC.

The rearrangement joins TRBV7-3 to TRBJ2-3, with 16 bases lining up with TRBD2. In germline, CDR1 is SGHTA, CDR2 FQGTGA. The CDR3 extends over 16 amino acids. With 5 bases clipped from V and 8 bases from J, the junction kept 7 bases outside the gene matches. This CDR3 is CASSPGTSGRAVTQYF. The CDR3 nucleotides are TGTGCCAGCAGCCCAGGGACTAGCGGGAGGGCCGTTACGCAGTATTTT.

This clone came up a few times. Other DNA sequences in this sample translate to the same CDR3. The V and J genes are TRBV7-3 and TRBJ2-2; no definite D call. The germline V gene encodes CDR1 SGHTA and CDR2 FQGTGA. There are 12 residues in the CDR3. Trimming shortened V by 5 bases and J by 6 bases, and 7 bases separated the two germline ends. The CDR3 sequence: CASSLRPGELFF. The CDR3 DNA reads as TGTGCCAGCAGCCTCCGACCCGGGGAGCTGTTTTTT.

The genes are TRBV6-1 and TRBJ1-5, with D unresolved. Germline values: CDR1 MNHNS, CDR2 SASEGT. The V end was cut by 7 bases, the J end by 1 base, with 8 bases between. The CDR3 consists of 13 residues. The CDR3 sequence: CASKGRSNQPQHF. DNA of the CDR3: TGTGCCAGCAAAGGGAGGAGCAATCAGCCCCAGCATTTT.

The chain has TRBV28 and TRBJ2-7; 7 nucleotides line up with TRBD1. Trimming took 7 bases from V and 1 from J; bases not matched to a gene: 7. Germline V gene data show CDR1 as MDHEN and CDR2 as SYDVKM. This CDR3 contains 14 residues. CDR3 amino acids: CASTRDRVSYEQYF. As DNA, the CDR3 is TGTGCCAGCACCCGGGACAGAGTTTCCTACGAGCAGTACTTC.

J is TRBJ2-1 and V is TRBV11-2; TRBD2 agrees at 9 bases. The length of the CDR3 is 15 residues. Trimming removed 5 bases from V and 4 bases from J; junction bases left unmatched: 6. The germline CDR1 and CDR2 sequences are SGHAT and FQNNGV. CDR3 sequence (DNA): TGTGCCAGCAGCCCCGGGACTAGCAGATACAATGAGCAGTTCTTC. It yields the protein CASSPGTSRYNEQFF.

In its sample, this clone was seen a few times. This likely reflects a read error, since a far larger clone is one base away. This chain uses TRBV27 with TRBJ2-4; TRBD2 is a possible D gene (6 bases). CDR3 length: 14 amino acids. Trimming took 4 bases from V and 6 from J, leaving 13 bases between them. The germline gives CDR1 MNHEY, CDR2 SMNVEV (reference sequence). As DNA, the CDR3 is TGTGCCAGCAGTTCCCTGGACGGGGGAAACATTCAGTACTTC. As protein: CASSSLDGGNIQYF.

V usage is TRBV5-6 and J usage is TRBJ2-5; D is uncertain. The last part of the DNA fits TRBJ2-7 better; the J call may be wrong. CDR1 is SGHDT and CDR2 is YYEEEE in the germline V gene. This CDR3 contains 15 residues. CDR3 region: CASSLAPSWVYEQYF. DNA of the CDR3: TGTGCCAGCAGCTTGGCGCCTAGTTGGGTCTACGAGCAGTACTTC.

With respect to this clone: Germline and junction disagree at one end, which may indicate a read error. V gene TRBV23-1 combines with J gene TRBJ2-7; TRBD2 might be the D (5 bases). TRBV23-1 is an open reading frame, and its role is uncertain. CDR3 size: 15 residues. CDR3 residues: CASSQSGQEDYGQYF. CDR3 DNA: TGCGCCAGCAGTCAATCAGGCCAGGAAGACTACGGGCAGTACTTC.

DNA for the CDR3: TGTGCCAGCAGTCCCGCCGCCGGGAACCTATATGGCTACACCTTC. It is translated as CASSPAAGNLYGYTF. The chain uses TRBV28 and TRBJ1-2; D unresolved. Germline values: CDR1 MDHEN, CDR2 SYDVKM. The V gene lost 5 bases and the J gene lost 5 bases, with 18 bases spanning the gap. This CDR3 spans 15 amino acids.

This rearrangement joins TRBV7-2 to TRBJ1-1; 7 nucleotides agree with TRBD1. Losses at the gene ends were 1 base for V and 6 bases for J; bases not matched to a gene: 5. The CDR3 spans 14 residues. CDR1 SGHTA and CDR2 FQGNSA come from the germline V gene. CDR3: CASSLDWDRAEAFF. In DNA form, the CDR3 reads TGTGCCAGCAGCTTAGATTGGGACAGAGCTGAAGCTTTCTTT.

Comments on this clone: Being one base from a much bigger clone, this may be a read error. This sample includes further DNA sequences coding for the same CDR3. The chain employs TRBV30 and TRBJ1-2, with D possibly matching TRBD1 (6 bases). The CDR3 has 14 residues. Germline CDR1 and CDR2: GTSNPN and SVGIG (reference sequence). As DNA, the CDR3 is TGTGCCTGGACTCCCTCTGAGACAGGCTATTGCTACACCTTC. Amino acids: CAWTPSETGYCYTF. Full variable domain (remainder filled in from reference TRBV30 and TRBJ1-2): SQTIHQWPATLVQPVGSPLSLECTVEGTSNPNLYWYRQAAGRGLQLLFYSVGIGQISSEVPQNLSASRPQDRQFILSSKKLLLSDSGFYLCAWTPSETGYCYTFGSGTRLTVV.

A note on this clone: This likely stems from a read error, as it lies one base from a far larger clone. The same CDR3 arises from other DNA sequences in this sample as well. The gene calls are TRBV2 and TRBJ1-5; D uncertain. This CDR3 spans 14 amino acids. Per germline, CDR1 SNHLY and CDR2 FYNNEI. Between the trimmed V and J ends, which lost 4 bases and 5 bases, there was a span of 12 bases. The CDR3 DNA reads as TGTGCCAGCAGTGGAAGGGCCCGTGATCAGCCCCAGCATTTT. Residues: CASSGRARDQPQHF.

The V call is TRBV25-1, the J call TRBJ2-1, with D perhaps TRBD1 (5 bases). Per germline, CDR1 MGHDK and CDR2 SYGVNS. Between the trimmed V and J ends, which lost 6 bases and 9 bases, there was a span of 12 bases. This CDR3 has 12 amino acids. CDR3 bases: TGTGCCAGCAGGGGCAGGGTGTTTGAGCAGTTCTTC. It specifies CASRGRVFEQFF. The complete variable domain, with remaining parts taken from reference TRBV25-1 and TRBJ2-1, reads EADIYQTPRYLVIGTGKKITLECSQTMGHDKMYWYQQDPGMELHLIHYSYGVNSTEKGDLSSESTVSRIRTEHFPLTLESARPSHTSQYLCASRGRVFEQFFGPGTRLTVL.